Below are 23 T cell receptor beta chains sequenced from a single sample in a study of T cells after yellow fever vaccination. MiXCR, run by TCRdb on the 5' RACE reads, gives a single entry per CDR3 protein. The sample shows more than 300,000 distinct CDR3 sequences, about 10% of them seen only once. The sequencing here drew on CD4+ T cells sorted from PBMCs, taken 45 days after the yellow fever booster vaccination. The receptor source for this set is a man aged 18 to 35 who received the YFV17D yellow fever vaccine.

The chain combines TRBV5-1 with TRBJ1-1; tentatively, D is TRBD1 (5 bases). Germline V gives CDR1 SGHRS, CDR2 YFSETQ. This CDR3 is built from 17 residues. The V end lost 0 bases, the J end lost 0 bases, and 15 bases lay between the germline ends. The CDR3 coding sequence is TGCGCCAGCAGCTTGGATGGGCAGGGACGGGTGAACACTGAAGCTTTCTTT. As protein: CASSLDGQGRVNTEAFF.

Here the CDR3 DNA reads TGTGCCTGGAGTGTATCAGGACTTCAGCCCCAGCATTTT. Its protein is CAWSVSGLQPQHF. The chain carries TRBV30 and TRBJ1-5; D unresolved. Germline-derived CDR1 and CDR2 are GTSNPN and SVGIG (reference sequence). The germline V and J ends were trimmed by 0 bases and 6 bases, with 9 bases remaining between them. The CDR3 totals 13 residues.

CDR3 in DNA: TGTGCCAGCAGCTTAAGTGGGGGTAAAGATACGCAGTATTTT. It is translated as CASSLSGGKDTQYF. This sequence joins TRBV7-3 and TRBJ2-3; D might be TRBD1 or TRBD2, each matching 5 bases. V lost 1 base to trimming and J lost 5 bases, with 10 bases between them. This CDR3 contains 14 residues. CDR1 is SGHTA, CDR2 FQGTGA, per germline.

This clonotype showed up just a few times. The rearrangement uses TRBV7-9 and TRBJ1-6; no clear D. Germline assignment: CDR1 SEHNR and CDR2 FQNEAQ (reference sequence). The V end was cut by 7 bases, the J end by 7 bases, with 11 bases between. CDR3 length equals 13 residues. CDR3: CASTETLNSPLHF. CDR3 nucleotide sequence: TGTGCCAGCACCGAAACCCTGAATTCACCCCTCCACTTT.

Only a few counts were recorded for this clonotype. The chain employs TRBV12-3 or TRBV12-4 and TRBJ2-2; D remains ambiguous. V gave up 2 bases and J gave up 4 bases, with 5 bases separating them. The CDR3 spans 13 residues. The CDR3 bases are TGTGCCAGCAGTTTACGGGTCACCGGGGAGCTGTTTTTT. This encodes CASSLRVTGELFF.

The sample holds a few counts of this clonotype. The gene calls are TRBV4-2 and TRBJ2-6, with D hard to call. CDR3 length equals 18 residues. Germline assignment: CDR1 LGHNA and CDR2 YNFKEQ. V was cut by 0 bases and J by 0 bases, with 12 bases left in between. The CDR3 sequence is CASSQDWQADSGANVLTF. The CDR3 DNA reads as TGTGCCAGCAGCCAAGATTGGCAGGCGGACTCTGGGGCCAACGTCCTGACTTTC.

The gene calls are TRBV7-6 and TRBJ2-5; perhaps D is TRBD1 or TRBD2 (6 bases each). V was shortened by 5 bases and J by 5 bases, with 15 bases between the two germline ends. The CDR3 length is 14 residues. From germline, CDR1 is SGHVS and CDR2 FNYEAQ. In nucleotides, the CDR3 is TGTGCCAGCAGCGCTCACCCCGGGGGCGAGACCCAGTACTTC. Residues: CASSAHPGGETQYF.

The V call is TRBV25-1, the J call TRBJ2-2; TRBD1 is a possible D gene (5 bases). Trimming removed 6 bases from V and 6 bases from J, with 14 bases in between. The CDR3 is 14 residues long. Germline V gene data show CDR1 as MGHDK and CDR2 as SYGVNS. CDR3 protein: CASSATDGAGELFF. CDR3 nucleotide sequence: TGTGCCAGCAGCGCGACAGACGGAGCCGGGGAGCTGTTTTTT.

The rearrangement uses TRBV9 and TRBJ2-5; TRBD2 agrees at 9 bases. CDR1 is SGDLS and CDR2 is YYNGEE in the germline V gene. Unmatched junction bases numbered 9, after V lost 0 bases and J lost 9 bases. This CDR3 has 15 residues. The CDR3 sequence: CASSVGNSGGEAQYF. The CDR3 DNA follows: TGTGCCAGCAGCGTAGGTAATAGCGGGGGTGAGGCCCAGTACTTC.

The chain couples TRBV12-3 or TRBV12-4 to TRBJ1-2; 8 bases match TRBD1. V shed 10 bases, J shed 8 bases, and the junction held 12 bases outside the gene matches. This CDR3 contains 13 residues. The CDR3 spells CATRGQGRSGYTF. CDR3 coding DNA: TGTGCCACCAGAGGACAGGGAAGAAGCGGCTACACCTTC.

This clonotype occurred many times. The genes are TRBV12-3 or TRBV12-4 and TRBJ1-4; D not resolved. CDR3 length: 14 amino acids. Deletions cut 6 bases from V and 5 bases from J, with 13 bases between. Here the CDR3 reads CASRPDYRNEKLFF. The CDR3 bases are TGTGCCAGCAGGCCGGACTATCGGAATGAAAAACTGTTTTTT.

This clonotype was seen a handful of times. The chain combines TRBV5-4 with TRBJ2-4; TRBD2 agrees at 7 bases. Germline-derived CDR1 and CDR2 are SGHNT and YYREEE (reference sequence). V lost 2 bases to trimming and J lost 7 bases; unmatched junction nucleotides: 6. CDR3 size: 14 residues. The CDR3 region is CASSLAGRKNIQYF. The DNA of the CDR3 is TGTGCCAGCAGCTTAGCGGGAAGAAAGAACATTCAGTACTTC.

V usage is TRBV24-1 and J usage is TRBJ2-1, with 8 bases matching TRBD1. This CDR3 has 14 amino acids. Looked up from germline, CDR1 is KGHDR and CDR2 is SFDVKD. The junction had 3 bases not matched to a gene; V was cut back by 9 bases and J by 0 bases. CDR3 amino acids: CATRGQDSYNEQFF. In nucleotides, the CDR3 is TGTGCCACCCGGGGACAGGACTCCTACAATGAGCAGTTCTTC.

V gene TRBV9 combines with J gene TRBJ1-2; D is ambiguous. The CDR3 runs 12 residues. V lost 2 bases to trimming and J lost 2 bases, with 4 bases between them. In germline, CDR1 is SGDLS, CDR2 YYNGEE. The CDR3, as DNA: TGTGCCAGCAGCGTCAACAACTATGGCTACACCTTC. Its protein is CASSVNNYGYTF.

This clonotype was counted ten times or more. This chain connects TRBV5-1 to TRBJ2-5, with D possibly matching TRBD2 (5 bases). The CDR3 extends over 13 amino acids. Germline CDR1 reads SGHRS; CDR2 reads YFSETQ. Trimming stripped 5 bases from V and 4 bases from J, with 12 bases between. In nucleotides, the CDR3 is TGCGCCAGCAGTCAGGAGGTGGGAGAGACCCAGTACTTC. It encodes CASSQEVGETQYF.

This clonotype was detected only a few times. The chain carries TRBV20-1 and TRBJ2-1, with 7 bases fitting TRBD2. The length of the CDR3 is 17 residues. V shed 2 bases, J shed 8 bases, and the junction held 18 bases outside the gene matches. CDR1 and CDR2 (germline): DFQATT, SNEGSKA (reference sequence). Here the CDR3 reads CSARPPLLAKRVHEQFF. DNA for the CDR3: TGCAGTGCTAGACCCCCCCTACTAGCGAAGAGGGTCCATGAGCAGTTCTTC.

This clonotype was observed at least ten times. The chain links TRBV5-5 to TRBJ2-7; no clear D. With 5 bases removed from V and 3 bases from J, the gap between germline ends came to 15 bases. The germline gives CDR1 SGHKS, CDR2 YYEKEE (reference sequence). The CDR3 has 14 residues. In nucleotides, the CDR3 is TGTGCCAGCAGTTTTGGTGCTCACGTCTACGAGCAGTACTTC. Encoded protein: CASSFGAHVYEQYF.

This chain links TRBV15 with TRBJ1-4, with TRBD1 as a possible D gene (6 bases). The CDR3 extends over 15 amino acids. V lost 0 bases, J lost 7 bases, and 12 bases lay in between. Germline loops: CDR1 LNHNV, CDR2 YYDKDF (reference sequence). In DNA form, the CDR3 reads TGTGCCACCAGCAGAGATTTCGGGGGCTCTGAAAAACTGTTTTTT. This encodes CATSRDFGGSEKLFF. Full variable domain (remainder filled in from reference TRBV15 and TRBJ1-4): DAMVIQNPRYQVTQFGKPVTLSCSQTLNHNVMYWYQQKSSQAPKLLFHYYDKDFNNEADTPDNFQSRRPNTSFCFLDIRSPGLGDTAMYLCATSRDFGGSEKLFFGSGTQLSVL.

Note on this clonotype: The CDR3 does not close with the conserved phenylalanine or tryptophan, likely indicating a read error. The rearrangement joins TRBV7-9 to TRBJ2-3; possibly TRBD1 for D (5 bases). In germline, CDR1 is SEHNR, CDR2 FQNEAQ (reference sequence). With 5 bases removed from V and 1 base from J, the gap between germline ends came to 13 bases. CDR3 length: 15 amino acids. CDR3 sequence reads: CASSPRGRGTDTQYI. The CDR3, as DNA: TGTGCCAGCAGCCCCCGTGGCAGGGGCACAGATACGCAGTATATT.

This clonotype was picked up many times. The CDR3 sequence: CASSQGREGYEQYF. The CDR3 DNA sequence: TGCGCCAGCAGCCAAGGGCGGGAGGGCTACGAGCAGTACTTC. The chain uses TRBV4-3 and TRBJ2-7; 9 positions agree with TRBD2. V lost 1 base, J lost 3 bases, and 1 base stayed unmatched. Per the germline V gene, CDR1 is LGHNA and CDR2 is YSLEER. The CDR3 consists of 14 residues.

This chain connects TRBV20-1 to TRBJ2-3, with D tentatively TRBD1 or TRBD2 (5 bases each). CDR3 length: 16 amino acids. The V and J ends lost 0 bases and 4 bases respectively, with 17 bases between them. Germline V gene lookup returns CDR1 DFQATT and CDR2 SNEGSKA (reference sequence). The CDR3 sequence: CSARDLYRPGPDTQYF. DNA for the CDR3: TGCAGTGCTAGAGATTTGTACAGACCGGGGCCAGATACGCAGTATTTT.

This rearrangement joins TRBV7-3 to TRBJ2-1, with D possibly being TRBD1 (6 bases). The CDR3 has 14 residues. The germline CDR1 and CDR2 sequences are SGHTA and FQGTGA. Trimming shortened V by 5 bases and J by 5 bases, and 13 bases separated the two germline ends. CDR3 protein: CASSLQGSDNEQFF. DNA of the CDR3: TGTGCCAGCAGCCTACAGGGTTCGGACAATGAGCAGTTCTTC.

This clonotype was seen a handful of times. The chain employs TRBV28 and TRBJ2-3; D possibly corresponds to TRBD2 (7 bases). Trimming stripped 7 bases from V and 8 bases from J, with 19 bases between. Germline V gives CDR1 MDHEN, CDR2 SYDVKM. This CDR3 contains 14 residues. The CDR3 DNA sequence: TGTGCCAGCATCTGGGCGGGGGAGGGGGGTACGCAGTATTTT. Residues: CASIWAGEGGTQYF. The entire variable domain, with the rest obtained from reference TRBV28 and TRBJ2-3, is as follows: DVKVTQSSRYLVKRTGEKVFLECVQDMDHENMFWYRQDPGLGLRLIYFSYDVKMKEKGDIPEGYSVSREKKERFSLILESASTNQTSMYLCASIWAGEGGTQYFGPGTRLTVL.